This T cell receptor (beta chain) emerged from a study of blood T cell repertoires in COVID-19. Sequenced by immunoSEQ multiplex PCR; TCRdb stores in-frame clones only, minus some. The sample carries 130,000 to 150,000 clones, roughly three quarters recorded once. The sequence derives from a man aged 55 to 70 with acute or convalescent COVID-19. The sequencing sample was made of peripheral blood.

This chain's CDR3 is CASSFRSSGNNEQFF. The DNA for the CDR3 is TGTGCCAGCAGCTTTCGTTCTAGCGGGAACAATGAGCAGTTCTTC. The rearrangement uses TRBV7-3 and TRBJ2-1, with 9 positions matching TRBD2. V shed 3 bases and J 5 bases; nucleotides not matched to a gene: 5. The length of the CDR3 is 15 residues. Germline-derived CDR1 and CDR2 are SGHTA and FQGTGA.